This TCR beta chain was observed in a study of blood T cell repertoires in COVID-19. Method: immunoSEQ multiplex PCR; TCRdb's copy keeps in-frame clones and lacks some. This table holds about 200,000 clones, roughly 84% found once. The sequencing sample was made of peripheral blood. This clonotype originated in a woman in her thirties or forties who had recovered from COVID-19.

The CDR3 loop reads CASSLATNYLHYNEQFF. CDR3 DNA sequence: TGTGCCAGCAGCTTAGCAACCAACTACCTCCATTACAATGAGCAGTTCTTC. The rearrangement joins TRBV7-9 to TRBJ2-1, with D unclear. The CDR3 sequence is 17 residues long. Looked up from germline, CDR1 is SEHNR and CDR2 is FQNEAQ (reference sequence). Trimming removed 0 bases from V and 4 bases from J, with 16 bases in between.